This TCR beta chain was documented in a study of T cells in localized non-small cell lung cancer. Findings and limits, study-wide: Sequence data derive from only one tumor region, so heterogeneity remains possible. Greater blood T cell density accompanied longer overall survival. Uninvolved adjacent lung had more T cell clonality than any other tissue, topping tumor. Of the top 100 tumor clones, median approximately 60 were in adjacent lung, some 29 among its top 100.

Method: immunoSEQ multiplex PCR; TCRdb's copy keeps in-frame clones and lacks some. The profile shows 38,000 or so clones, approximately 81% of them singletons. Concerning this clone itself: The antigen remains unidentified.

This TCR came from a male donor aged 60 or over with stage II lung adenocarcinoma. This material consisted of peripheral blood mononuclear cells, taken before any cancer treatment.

DNA for the CDR3: TGTGCCATCAGTGTAGGGGCCAGGGAAGCTTTCTTT. This translates into CAISVGAREAFF. This chain connects TRBV10-3 to TRBJ1-1; D perhaps matches TRBD1 (5 bases). The CDR3 is 12 amino acids. Germline V gives CDR1 ENHRY, CDR2 SYGVKD. The V gene lost 4 bases and the J gene lost 8 bases, with 11 bases spanning the gap.